This T cell receptor (beta chain) comes out of a study of blood T cell repertoires in COVID-19. Study context: Collection of acute and convalescent COVID-19 samples took place in the United States, Italy and Spain.

The age range of participants was about 18 to 100 years, with residence in about two dozen US areas. Germline V gene data show CDR1 as SGHAT and CDR2 as FQNNGV. V shed 5 bases and J 6 bases; nucleotides not matched to a gene: 11. The CDR3 totals 17 residues. Data came from immunoSEQ multiplex PCR; TCRdb stores just in-frame clones and leaves some out. The table has around 130,000 clones, less than 90% seen once. J is TRBJ2-2 and V is TRBV11-2; TRBD2 matches 11 bases. The sequenced sample was PBMCs or T cells enriched from blood (not recorded which). This TCR was sampled from a woman in her thirties who had recovered from COVID-19. CDR3 nucleotides: TGTGCCAGCAGCCCCCGGGGTAGCGGGAGGGGGTCCGGGGAGCTGTTTTTT. Translation: CASSPRGSGRGSGELFF.